The TCR beta chain under discussion was sequenced for a study of sequential checkpoint blockade in melanoma. Study background: TCRbeta immunosequencing was performed on DNA from 91 pretreatment melanoma tumor samples.

Regarding treatment: randomized to nivolumab then ipilimumab (arm A) or the reverse (arm B). Generated by immunoSEQ multiplex PCR, the TCRdb table keeps only in-frame clones and is missing some. The table has just over 1,400 clones, around a fifth seen once. Per the germline V gene, CDR1 is MDHEN and CDR2 is SYDVKM. This CDR3 is built from 17 residues. The ends were cut back, 7 bases at V and 1 base at J, with 17 bases in the middle. Study-level findings and limits: Mutational load did not correlate with tumor T-cell fraction or clonality.

As for this clone: Its antigen remains unknown.

Material: tumor tissue (inferred from file names), obtained from a patient given nivolumab and ipilimumab in sequence. V usage is TRBV28 and J usage is TRBJ1-6; D is uncertain. The clonotype was recovered from a human donor with melanoma. The CDR3 bases are TGTGCCAGCACCCCTCTCGCGTACGGATCCTATAATTCACCCCTCCACTTT. Its translation: CASTPLAYGSYNSPLHF. Using reference TRBV28 and TRBJ1-6 for the parts outside the CDR3, the full variable domain is DVKVTQSSRYLVKRTGEKVFLECVQDMDHENMFWYRQDPGLGLRLIYFSYDVKMKEKGDIPEGYSVSREKKERFSLILESASTNQTSMYLCASTPLAYGSYNSPLHFGNGTRLTVT.